A single sample gave rise to the 23 T cell receptor beta chains below, sequenced in a study of blood T cell repertoires in COVID-19. Libraries were prepared by immunoSEQ multiplex PCR; TCRdb keeps only in-frame clonotypes and omits some of them. The sample records 130,000 or so clones, roughly 80% being singletons. Sample: peripheral blood. Every receptor here comes from a man in his sixties with acute or convalescent COVID-19.

V usage is TRBV5-6 and J usage is TRBJ2-1; 13 nucleotides match TRBD2. Germline-derived CDR1 and CDR2 are SGHDT and YYEEEE. The CDR3 contains 17 residues. Germline trimming cut 1 base from V and 2 bases from J; bases unmatched to any gene: 3. The CDR3 spells CASSLPGLAGAYNEQFF. The CDR3 DNA reads TGTGCCAGCAGCTTGCCCGGACTAGCGGGAGCCTACAATGAGCAGTTCTTC. The complete variable domain, with remaining parts taken from reference TRBV5-6 and TRBJ2-1, reads DAGVTQSPTHLIKTRGQQVTLRCSPKSGHDTVSWYQQALGQGPQFIFQYYEEEERQRGNFPDRFSGHQFPNYSSELNVNALLLGDSALYLCASSLPGLAGAYNEQFFGPGTRLTVL.

This clone was picked up one time. The chain recombines TRBV5-1 with TRBJ1-6; 11 nucleotides match TRBD1. The V and J ends lost 4 bases and 8 bases, in that order; junction bases with no gene match: 8. CDR3 length equals 16 residues. Per the germline V gene, CDR1 is SGHRS and CDR2 is YFSETQ. DNA of the CDR3: TGCGCCAGCAGCGGACCGGACAGGGGGCCGTATTCACCCCTCCACTTT. This translates into CASSGPDRGPYSPLHF.

V is TRBV21-1 and J is TRBJ1-6; the DNA was not compared with TRBD1, the D call given in the table. TRBV21-1 is deemed a pseudogene. This CDR3 comprises 18 residues. In DNA form, the CDR3 reads TGTGCCAGCAGCAAAGTAGTCAGGGGAACAGGGGAAGAGTCACCCCTCCACTTT. The encoded protein is CASSKVVRGTGEESPLHF.

This clone turned up a few times. CDR3 amino acids: CASYTSGMNTEAFF. In nucleotides, the CDR3 is TGTGCCAGCTACACTTCAGGGATGAACACTGAAGCTTTCTTT. The chain carries TRBV7-9 and TRBJ1-1, with a weak D call TRBD1 (5 bases). This CDR3 is built from 14 residues. Per the germline V gene, CDR1 is SEHNR and CDR2 is FQNEAQ (reference sequence). Trimming shortened V by 8 bases and J by 0 bases, and 13 bases separated the two germline ends.

The chain carries TRBV9 and TRBJ2-5; 11 bases line up with TRBD2. Germline loops: CDR1 SGDLS, CDR2 YYNGEE. The V segment lost 6 bases and the J segment 4 bases; nucleotides outside the gene matches: 11. The CDR3 spans 16 residues. The CDR3 DNA sequence: TGTGCCAGCAACTCTGGAACAGGGACTAGCGGAGAGACCCAGTACTTC. As protein: CASNSGTGTSGETQYF.

V is TRBV19 and J is TRBJ1-5; weak D call: TRBD1 (5 bases). V dropped 7 bases and J dropped 4 bases, with 14 bases sitting between them. The CDR3 loop spans 14 amino acids. Germline assignment: CDR1 LNHDA and CDR2 SQIVND (reference sequence). DNA for the CDR3: TGTGCCAGTACTCCCTCGGGGGGGAATCAGCCCCAGCATTTT. It specifies CASTPSGGNQPQHF. The complete variable domain, with remaining parts taken from reference TRBV19 and TRBJ1-5, reads DGGITQSPKYLFRKEGQNVTLSCEQNLNHDAMYWYRQDPGQGLRLIYYSQIVNDFQKGDIAEGYSVSREKKESFPLTVTSAQKNPTAFYLCASTPSGGNQPQHFGDGTRLSIL.

V gene TRBV19 combines with J gene TRBJ1-2, with TRBD1 matching over 7 bases. The germline V gene encodes CDR1 LNHDA and CDR2 SQIVND (reference sequence). J lost 3 bases, V lost 3 bases, and 10 bases had no gene match. The CDR3 is 16 residues long. Written as DNA, the CDR3 is TGTGCCAGTAGTATGGCGAGGACAGGTGGATACTATGGCTACACCTTC. It codes for CASSMARTGGYYGYTF.

The rearrangement links TRBV9 to TRBJ1-5; possibly TRBD1 for D (5 bases). This CDR3 spans 17 amino acids. Trimming stripped 0 bases from V and 6 bases from J, with 19 bases between. The germline CDR1 and CDR2 sequences are SGDLS and YYNGEE. CDR3 sequence: CASSVGGSRQGGQPQHF. The CDR3 DNA is TGTGCCAGCAGCGTAGGGGGATCACGGCAGGGTGGTCAGCCCCAGCATTTT.

The chain recombines TRBV7-2 with TRBJ2-7; TRBD2 agrees at 10 bases. Germline loops: CDR1 SGHTA, CDR2 FQGNSA. V gave up 5 bases and J gave up 6 bases; unmatched junction bases: 7. The CDR3 spans 14 residues. The CDR3 DNA reads as TGTGCCAGCAGCCCCAGAAGCGGGAGGGGCGAGCAGTACTTC. Its translation is CASSPRSGRGEQYF.

This chain links TRBV28 with TRBJ1-4; D possibly corresponds to TRBD1 (6 bases). V was clipped by 6 bases and J by 4 bases, with 12 bases between them. The CDR3 is 14 residues long. Per the germline V gene, CDR1 is MDHEN and CDR2 is SYDVKM. CDR3 in DNA: TGTGCCAGCAGCCCCGGACAGCTTAATGAAAAACTGTTTTTT. Encoded protein: CASSPGQLNEKLFF. The full variable domain, rest sourced from reference TRBV28 and TRBJ1-4, is DVKVTQSSRYLVKRTGEKVFLECVQDMDHENMFWYRQDPGLGLRLIYFSYDVKMKEKGDIPEGYSVSREKKERFSLILESASTNQTSMYLCASSPGQLNEKLFFGSGTQLSVL.

The chain joins TRBV7-3 to TRBJ2-2; 8 nucleotides line up with TRBD1. CDR1 and CDR2 from the germline V gene are SGHTA and FQGTGA. The junction had 3 bases not matched to a gene; V was cut back by 5 bases and J by 4 bases. The CDR3 consists of 14 residues. Written as DNA, the CDR3 is TGTGCCAGCAGCCCCGACAGGGGCACCGGGGAGCTGTTTTTT. This sequence encodes CASSPDRGTGELFF.

V and J are TRBV4-1 and TRBJ2-1; no clear D gene. Trimming stripped 1 base from V and 6 bases from J, with 13 bases between. The length of the CDR3 is 15 residues. Germline lookup yields CDR1 MGHRA and CDR2 YSYEKL. The CDR3 loop reads CASSQVLRVGNEQFF. The CDR3 coding sequence is TGCGCCAGCAGCCAAGTTCTAAGAGTTGGCAATGAGCAGTTCTTC.

The chain has TRBV29-1 and TRBJ2-7, with 7 bases aligning to TRBD1. Trimming cost V 5 bases and J 1 base; bases outside gene matches: 5. Germline assignment: CDR1 SQVTM and CDR2 ANQGSEA. This CDR3 comprises 13 residues. This CDR3 is CSVRLTGSYEQYF. The CDR3 bases are TGCAGCGTTCGCTTGACAGGGTCCTACGAGCAGTACTTC.

V usage is TRBV5-6 and J usage is TRBJ1-4; tentative D call: TRBD1 (6 bases). The CDR3 consists of 13 residues. In germline, CDR1 is SGHDT, CDR2 YYEEEE. V lost 6 bases, J lost 7 bases, and 13 bases lay in between. Written as DNA, the CDR3 is TGTGCCAGCAAGCAGGGGCAAGGTGAAAAACTGTTTTTT. It encodes CASKQGQGEKLFF.

The chain is built from TRBV19 and TRBJ2-7, with 11 bases that match TRBD2. The V gene's germline CDR1 is LNHDA and CDR2 SQIVND (reference sequence). This CDR3 has 14 residues. The V segment lost 7 bases and the J segment 5 bases; nucleotides outside the gene matches: 7. CDR3 nucleotides: TGTGCCAGTACCCCGACTAGCGGGACCCACGAGCAGTACTTC. Protein sequence: CASTPTSGTHEQYF.

J is TRBJ1-6 and V is TRBV4-2, with D perhaps TRBD1 (6 bases). Germline V CDR1 and CDR2: LGHNA, YNFKEQ. This CDR3 is built from 16 residues. The V gene lost 1 base and the J gene lost 7 bases, with 14 bases spanning the gap. The CDR3 loop is CASSQGPGDGNSPLHF. CDR3 coding DNA: TGTGCCAGCAGCCAAGGGCCAGGGGATGGGAATTCACCCCTCCACTTT.

The chain carries TRBV4-1 and TRBJ1-1; D is possibly TRBD1 (5 bases). The CDR3 runs 15 residues. Per the germline V gene, CDR1 is MGHRA and CDR2 is YSYEKL. Trimming removed 4 bases at V and 3 bases at J, with 15 bases between. The CDR3 bases are TGCGCCAGCAGCCCGGACACTGGGGTCTACACTGAAGCTTTCTTT. It is translated as CASSPDTGVYTEAFF.

The genes are TRBV7-3 and TRBJ2-7; the D is unclear. The CDR3 contains 15 residues. CDR1 and CDR2 from the germline V gene are SGHTA and FQGTGA. V lost 5 bases and J 5 bases, leaving 19 bases between the germline ends. CDR3 bases: TGTGCCAGCAGCCCCGCGCCTACAGTCACCAACGAGCAGTACTTC. It is translated as CASSPAPTVTNEQYF. Drawing the rest from reference TRBV7-3 and TRBJ2-7, the complete variable domain is GAGVSQTPSNKVTEKGKYVELRCDPISGHTALYWYRQSLGQGPEFLIYFQGTGAADDSGLPNDRFFAVRPEGSVSTLKIQRTERGDSAVYLCASSPAPTVTNEQYFGPGTRLTVT.

There are a few counts of this clone. The CDR3 reads CATSDPTRTGVNEQFF. In nucleotides, the CDR3 is TGTGCCACCAGTGACCCCACTCGGACAGGGGTCAATGAGCAGTTCTTC. This sequence joins TRBV24-1 and TRBJ2-1, with TRBD1 identical over 9 bases. Germline CDR1 KGHDR, CDR2 SFDVKD. This CDR3 is built from 16 residues. V was pared by 4 bases and J by 6 bases, with 9 bases of the junction left unmatched.

V gene TRBV3-1 (or the pseudogene TRBV3-2) combines with J gene TRBJ1-6; weak D call: TRBD1 (5 bases). Germline CDR1 and CDR2: LGHDT and YNNKEL (reference sequence). The CDR3 totals 15 residues. Deletions cut 0 bases from V and 8 bases from J, with 11 bases between. In DNA, the CDR3 is TGTGCCAGCAGCCAAGAACCAGGGAACGATTCACCCCTCCACTTT. Its translation is CASSQEPGNDSPLHF.

The J gene is TRBJ1-2, the V gene TRBV5-5; 8 nucleotides match TRBD1. The V gene's germline CDR1 is SGHKS and CDR2 YYEKEE (reference sequence). The V and J ends lost 3 bases and 8 bases, in that order; junction bases with no gene match: 18. The CDR3 length is 17 residues. CDR3 sequence reads: CASSSDRQITGGPGYTF. The CDR3 region has the DNA TGTGCCAGCAGCTCGGACCGACAGATTACAGGGGGTCCCGGCTACACCTTC.

The CDR3 sequence: CSISGNTEAFF. The DNA of the CDR3 is TGCAGCATCTCAGGGAACACTGAAGCTTTCTTT. The chain is built from TRBV29-1 and TRBJ1-1; D is unresolved. The CDR3 is made up of 11 amino acids. Trimming shortened V by 8 bases and J by 1 base, and 8 bases separated the two germline ends. From germline, CDR1 is SQVTM and CDR2 ANQGSEA.

This sequence joins TRBV7-3 and TRBJ2-7, with 9 bases identical to TRBD1. CDR3 length: 15 amino acids. Germline CDR1 and CDR2: SGHTA and FQGTGA. V shed 1 base, J shed 5 bases, and the junction held 6 bases outside the gene matches. CDR3 amino acids: CASSLSGTGINEQYF. The CDR3 DNA is TGTGCCAGCAGCTTAAGTGGGACAGGGATCAACGAGCAGTACTTC. Full variable domain (remainder filled in from reference TRBV7-3 and TRBJ2-7): GAGVSQTPSNKVTEKGKYVELRCDPISGHTALYWYRQSLGQGPEFLIYFQGTGAADDSGLPNDRFFAVRPEGSVSTLKIQRTERGDSAVYLCASSLSGTGINEQYFGPGTRLTVT.